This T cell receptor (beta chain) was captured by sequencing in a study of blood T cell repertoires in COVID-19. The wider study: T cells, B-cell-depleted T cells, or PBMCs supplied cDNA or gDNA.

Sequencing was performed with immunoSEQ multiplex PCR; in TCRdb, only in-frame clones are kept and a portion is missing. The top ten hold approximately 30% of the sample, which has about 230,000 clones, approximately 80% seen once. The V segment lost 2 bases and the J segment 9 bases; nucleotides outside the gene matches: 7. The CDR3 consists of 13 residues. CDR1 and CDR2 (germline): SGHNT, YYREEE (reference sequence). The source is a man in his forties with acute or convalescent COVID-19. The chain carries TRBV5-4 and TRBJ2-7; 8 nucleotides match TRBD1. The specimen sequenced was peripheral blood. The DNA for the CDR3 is TGTGCCAGCAGCTTCCAGGGGGCCTTGGGGCAGTACTTC. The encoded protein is CASSFQGALGQYF. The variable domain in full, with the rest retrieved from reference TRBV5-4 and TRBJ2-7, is ETGVTQSPTHLIKTRGQQVTLRCSSQSGHNTVSWYQQALGQGPQFIFQYYREEENGRGNFPPRFSGLQFPNYSSELNVNALELDDSALYLCASSFQGALGQYFGPGTRLTVT.